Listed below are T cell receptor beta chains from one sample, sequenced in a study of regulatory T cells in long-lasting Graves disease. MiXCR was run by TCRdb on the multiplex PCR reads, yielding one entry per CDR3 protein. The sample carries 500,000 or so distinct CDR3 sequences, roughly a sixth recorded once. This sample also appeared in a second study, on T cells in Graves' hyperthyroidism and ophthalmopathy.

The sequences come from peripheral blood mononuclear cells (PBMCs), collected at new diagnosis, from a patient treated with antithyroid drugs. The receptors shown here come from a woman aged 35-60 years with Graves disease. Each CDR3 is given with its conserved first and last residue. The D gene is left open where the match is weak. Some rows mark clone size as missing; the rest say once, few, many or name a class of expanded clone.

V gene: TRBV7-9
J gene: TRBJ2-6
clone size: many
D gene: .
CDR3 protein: CASSLREGSNVLTF
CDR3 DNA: TGTGCCAGCAGCTTACGAGAAGGGTCCAACGTCCTGACTTTC

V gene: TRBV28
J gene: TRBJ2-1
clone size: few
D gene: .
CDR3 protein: CASIPGTARNEQFF
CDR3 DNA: TGTGCCAGCATCCCCGGGACTGCGAGAAATGAGCAGTTCTTC

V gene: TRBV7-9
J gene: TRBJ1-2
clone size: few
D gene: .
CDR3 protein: CASSVGQLRNTF
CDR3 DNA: TGTGCCAGCAGCGTAGGACAGCTACGGAACACCTTC

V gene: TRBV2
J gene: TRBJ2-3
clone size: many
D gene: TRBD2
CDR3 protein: CAIKTMAGGSSTDTQYF
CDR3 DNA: TGTGCCATAAAAACCATGGCGGGGGGGTCTAGCACAGATACGCAGTATTTT

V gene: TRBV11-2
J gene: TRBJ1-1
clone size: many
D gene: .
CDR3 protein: CASTPLTGGAFF
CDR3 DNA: TGTGCCAGCACCCCCCTCACGGGCGGGGCTTTCTTT

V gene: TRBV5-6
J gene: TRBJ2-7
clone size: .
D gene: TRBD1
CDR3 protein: CASSHGTGAEQYF
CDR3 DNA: TGTGCCAGCAGCCACGGGACAGGGGCCGAGCAGTACTTC

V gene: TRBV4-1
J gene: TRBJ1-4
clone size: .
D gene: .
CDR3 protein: CASAEFELNEKLFF
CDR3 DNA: TGCGCCAGCGCGGAATTTGAACTTAATGAAAAACTGTTTTTT

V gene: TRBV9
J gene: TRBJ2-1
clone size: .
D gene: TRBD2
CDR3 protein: CASSDGTGAGGDEQFF
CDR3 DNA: TGTGCCAGCAGCGACGGAACGGGAGCGGGGGGGGATGAGCAGTTCTTC

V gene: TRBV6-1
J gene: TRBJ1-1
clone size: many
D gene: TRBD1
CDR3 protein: CASSDDRGERGTEAFF
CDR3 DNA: TGTGCCAGCAGCGACGACAGGGGGGAGAGAGGCACTGAAGCTTTCTTT

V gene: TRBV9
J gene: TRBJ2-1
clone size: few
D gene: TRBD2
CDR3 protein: CASTLAGGDYNEQFF
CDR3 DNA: TGTGCCAGCACCTTAGCGGGGGGGGACTACAATGAGCAGTTCTTC

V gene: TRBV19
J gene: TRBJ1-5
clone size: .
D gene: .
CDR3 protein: CASSVTWRQPQHF
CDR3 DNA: TGTGCCAGTAGTGTAACCTGGCGGCAGCCCCAGCATTTT

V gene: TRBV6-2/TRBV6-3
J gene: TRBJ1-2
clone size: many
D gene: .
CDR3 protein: CASSYEIGAYGYTF
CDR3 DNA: TGTGCCAGCAGTTATGAAATAGGGGCCTATGGCTACACCTTC

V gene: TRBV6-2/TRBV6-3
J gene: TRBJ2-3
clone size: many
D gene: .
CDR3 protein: CASSTPSRGTDTQYF
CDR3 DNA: TGTGCCAGCAGTACACCCTCACGGGGGACAGATACGCAGTATTTT

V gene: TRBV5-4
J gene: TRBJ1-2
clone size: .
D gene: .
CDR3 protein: CASTWSSGAEGYTF
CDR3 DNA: TGTGCCAGCACCTGGTCATCAGGGGCGGAGGGCTACACCTTC

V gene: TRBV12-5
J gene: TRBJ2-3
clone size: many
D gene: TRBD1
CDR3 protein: CASGSGQGADTQYF
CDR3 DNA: TGTGCTAGTGGCTCTGGACAGGGGGCAGATACGCAGTATTTT

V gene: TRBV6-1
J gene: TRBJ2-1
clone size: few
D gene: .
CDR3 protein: CASSVRGGGITYNEQFF
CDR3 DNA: TGTGCCAGCAGTGTTAGAGGAGGGGGCATAACCTACAATGAGCAGTTCTTC

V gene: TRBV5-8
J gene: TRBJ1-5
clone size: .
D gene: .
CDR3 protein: CASSLEGGPPQHF
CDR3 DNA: TGTGCCAGCAGCTTGGAGGGTGGCCCGCCCCAGCATTTT

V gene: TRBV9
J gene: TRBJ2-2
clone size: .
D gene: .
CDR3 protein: CASSVQVTNTGELFF
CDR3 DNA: TGTGCCAGCAGCGTACAAGTTACGAACACCGGGGAGCTGTTTTTT

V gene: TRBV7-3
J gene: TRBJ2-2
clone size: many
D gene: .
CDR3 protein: CASSRETGELFF
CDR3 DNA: TGTGCCAGCTCAAGGGAGACCGGGGAGCTGTTTTTT

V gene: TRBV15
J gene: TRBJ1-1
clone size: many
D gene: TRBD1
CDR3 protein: CATSSRRDRDTEAFF
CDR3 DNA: TGTGCCACCAGCTCCCGCCGGGACAGGGACACTGAAGCTTTCTTT

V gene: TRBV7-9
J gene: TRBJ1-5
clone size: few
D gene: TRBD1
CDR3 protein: CASSSGTGLTPQHF
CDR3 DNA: TGTGCCAGCAGCTCGGGGACAGGGCTTACGCCCCAGCATTTT

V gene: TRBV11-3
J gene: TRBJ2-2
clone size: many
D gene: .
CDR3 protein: CASRLQDTGELFF
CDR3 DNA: TGTGCCAGCAGATTACAAGACACCGGGGAGCTGTTTTTT

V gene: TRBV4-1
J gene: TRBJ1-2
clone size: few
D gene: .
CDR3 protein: CASSLEYADGYTF
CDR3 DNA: TGCGCCAGCAGCCTGGAGTACGCCGATGGCTACACCTTC

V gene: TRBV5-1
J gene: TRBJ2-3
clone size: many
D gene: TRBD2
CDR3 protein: CASSQTSGVADTQYF
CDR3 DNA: TGCGCCAGCAGCCAGACTAGCGGGGTTGCAGATACGCAGTATTTT

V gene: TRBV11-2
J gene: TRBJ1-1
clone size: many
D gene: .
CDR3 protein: CASSLGRVNTEAFF
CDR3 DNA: TGTGCCAGCAGCTTGGGCAGGGTGAACACTGAAGCTTTCTTT

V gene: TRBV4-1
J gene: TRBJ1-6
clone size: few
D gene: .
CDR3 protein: CASSQVGTSNSPLHF
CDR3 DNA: TGCGCCAGCAGCCAAGTGGGGACTTCAAATTCACCCCTCCACTTT

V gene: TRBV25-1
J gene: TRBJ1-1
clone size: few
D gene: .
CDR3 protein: CASRTGATEAFF
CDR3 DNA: TGTGCCAGCAGGACAGGAGCCACTGAAGCTTTCTTT

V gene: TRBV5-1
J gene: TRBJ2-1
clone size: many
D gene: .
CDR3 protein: CASSLQAGVNYNEQFF
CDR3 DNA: TGCGCCAGCAGCTTACAGGCGGGCGTAAACTACAATGAGCAGTTCTTC

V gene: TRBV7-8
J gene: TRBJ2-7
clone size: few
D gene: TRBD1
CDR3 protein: CASSWGQGMESEQYF
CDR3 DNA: TGTGCCAGCAGCTGGGGACAGGGCATGGAGTCCGAGCAGTACTTC

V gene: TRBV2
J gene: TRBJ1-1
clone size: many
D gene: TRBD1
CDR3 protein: CARWGQGDTEAFF
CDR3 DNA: TGTGCCAGATGGGGACAGGGAGACACTGAAGCTTTCTTT

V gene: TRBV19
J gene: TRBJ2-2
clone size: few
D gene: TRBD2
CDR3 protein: CASRNQGLAKKTGELFF
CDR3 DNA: TGTGCCAGTAGAAACCAGGGACTAGCGAAAAAAACCGGGGAGCTGTTTTTT

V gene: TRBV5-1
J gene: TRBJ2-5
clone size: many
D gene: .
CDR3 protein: CASSLDGSKETQYF
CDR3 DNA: TGTGCCAGCAGCTTGGATGGCAGCAAAGAGACCCAGTACTTC

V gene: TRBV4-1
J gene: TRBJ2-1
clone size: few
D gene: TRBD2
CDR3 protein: CASSQAGGGPGAFREQFF
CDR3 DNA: TGCGCCAGCAGCCAAGCTGGCGGGGGGCCCGGTGCGTTTCGTGAGCAGTTCTTC

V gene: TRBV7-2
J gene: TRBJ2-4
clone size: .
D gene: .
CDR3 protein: CASSFPVPELAKNIQYF
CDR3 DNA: TGTGCCAGCAGCTTCCCTGTCCCAGAATTAGCCAAAAACATTCAGTACTTC

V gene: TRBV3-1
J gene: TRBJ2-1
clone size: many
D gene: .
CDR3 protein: CASSQHRDFNNEQFF
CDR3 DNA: TGTGCCAGCAGCCAACACCGGGACTTCAACAATGAGCAGTTCTTC

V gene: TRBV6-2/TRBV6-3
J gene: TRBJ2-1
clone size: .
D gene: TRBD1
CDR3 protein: CASRRTGLHEQFF
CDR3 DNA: TGTGCCAGCAGACGGACAGGCCTCCATGAGCAGTTCTTC

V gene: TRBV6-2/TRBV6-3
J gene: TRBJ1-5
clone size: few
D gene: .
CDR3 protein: CASSSLLGAPNQPQHF
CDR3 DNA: TGTGCCAGCAGTTCATTACTCGGAGCCCCAAATCAGCCCCAGCATTTT

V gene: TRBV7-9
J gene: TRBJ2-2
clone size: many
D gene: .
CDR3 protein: CASSATGAGSTGELFF
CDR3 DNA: TGTGCCAGCAGCGCAACGGGCGCAGGGAGCACCGGGGAGCTGTTTTTT

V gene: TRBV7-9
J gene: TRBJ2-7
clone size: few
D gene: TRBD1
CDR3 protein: CASGDRGHEQYF
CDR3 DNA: TGTGCCAGCGGAGACAGGGGCCACGAGCAGTACTTC

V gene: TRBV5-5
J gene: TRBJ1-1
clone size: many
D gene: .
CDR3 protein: CASSLVWGVATEAFF
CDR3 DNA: TGTGCCAGCAGCTTGGTCTGGGGGGTGGCTACTGAAGCTTTCTTT

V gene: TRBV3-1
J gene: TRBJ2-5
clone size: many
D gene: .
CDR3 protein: CASSQKLSGGGRETQYF
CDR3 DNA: TGTGCCAGCAGCCAGAAGCTGTCGGGGGGCGGGCGAGAGACCCAGTACTTC

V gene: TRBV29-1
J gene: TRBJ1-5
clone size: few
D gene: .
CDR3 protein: CSVARDGNQPQHF
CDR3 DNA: TGCAGCGTTGCCAGGGATGGCAATCAGCCCCAGCATTTT